Listed below are T cell receptor beta chains from one sample, sequenced in a study of identifying expanded T cells in peripheral blood. Clones were read by immunoSEQ multiplex PCR, and TCRdb kept only the in-frame ones, dropping some. In the table there are roughly 130,000 clones, 70% to 90% of which are singletons. Sequencing was done on a sample of blood. These receptors were obtained from a person aged 18 to 75 in good health. Each CDR3 is given with its conserved first and last residue. D genes are given only for firm matches. Where a row states a size, it is once, few, many or the class of an expanded clone; other rows omit it.

d_call,clone_size,v_call,j_call,cdr3_aa,cdr3_nt
-,once,TRBV7-9,TRBJ1-3,CASSRATGLSGNTIYF,TGTGCCAGCAGCCGGGCTACAGGACTAAGTGGAAACACCATATATTTT
TRBD1,-,TRBV4-2,TRBJ1-1,CASSQDTGAEGAFF,TGTGCCAGCAGCCAAGATACAGGGGCCGAGGGAGCTTTCTTT
TRBD1,-,TRBV9,TRBJ1-2,CASGRGTGGSVGYTF,TGTGCCAGCGGACGGGGGACAGGGGGTTCAGTTGGCTACACCTTC
-,-,TRBV19,TRBJ1-2,CASSIGGGGYTF,TGTGCCAGTAGTATTGGTGGAGGCGGCTACACCTTC
-,once,TRBV14,TRBJ2-7,CASSPSWGTSGYEQYF,TGTGCCAGCAGCCCGTCGTGGGGAACATCGGGCTACGAGCAGTACTTC
-,-,TRBV28,TRBJ2-7,CASRTNYEQYF,TGTGCCAGCAGGACCAATTACGAGCAGTACTTC
-,-,TRBV7-2,TRBJ1-1,CASSLQFAGTEAFF,TGTGCCAGCAGCTTACAATTTGCGGGCACTGAAGCTTTCTTT
-,-,TRBV29-1,TRBJ1-2,CSVDYSGDYGYTF,TGCAGCGTTGACTACTCAGGGGACTATGGCTACACCTTC
TRBD2,-,TRBV9,TRBJ2-1,CASSETSGRKVGEQFF,TGTGCCAGCAGCGAGACTAGCGGGAGGAAGGTTGGTGAGCAGTTCTTC
TRBD1,-,TRBV2,TRBJ1-1,CASRETGGGNTEAFF,TGTGCCAGCAGAGAGACAGGGGGCGGGAACACTGAAGCTTTCTTT
-,once,TRBV19,TRBJ1-6,CASRSSRTVNSPLHF,TGTGCCAGTAGATCCTCCCGGACAGTTAATTCACCCCTCCACTTT
-,-,TRBV2,TRBJ1-3,CASSQYMGNSGNTIYF,TGTGCCAGCAGCCAATACATGGGAAACTCTGGAAACACCATATATTTT
TRBD1,-,TRBV7-2,TRBJ1-2,CASSFGQGSYGYTF,TGTGCCAGCAGCTTCGGACAGGGGAGCTATGGCTACACCTTC
-,-,TRBV2,TRBJ1-2,CASTGGYGYTF,TGTGCCAGTACAGGAGGCTATGGCTACACCTTC
-,-,TRBV4-1,TRBJ1-1,CASSQAGGLNTEAFF,TGCGCCAGCAGCCAAGCAGGCGGTTTAAACACTGAAGCTTTCTTT
TRBD1,-,TRBV10-2,TRBJ2-3,CASSGNRGNTDTQYF,TGCGCCAGCAGTGGAAACAGGGGCAACACAGATACGCAGTATTTT